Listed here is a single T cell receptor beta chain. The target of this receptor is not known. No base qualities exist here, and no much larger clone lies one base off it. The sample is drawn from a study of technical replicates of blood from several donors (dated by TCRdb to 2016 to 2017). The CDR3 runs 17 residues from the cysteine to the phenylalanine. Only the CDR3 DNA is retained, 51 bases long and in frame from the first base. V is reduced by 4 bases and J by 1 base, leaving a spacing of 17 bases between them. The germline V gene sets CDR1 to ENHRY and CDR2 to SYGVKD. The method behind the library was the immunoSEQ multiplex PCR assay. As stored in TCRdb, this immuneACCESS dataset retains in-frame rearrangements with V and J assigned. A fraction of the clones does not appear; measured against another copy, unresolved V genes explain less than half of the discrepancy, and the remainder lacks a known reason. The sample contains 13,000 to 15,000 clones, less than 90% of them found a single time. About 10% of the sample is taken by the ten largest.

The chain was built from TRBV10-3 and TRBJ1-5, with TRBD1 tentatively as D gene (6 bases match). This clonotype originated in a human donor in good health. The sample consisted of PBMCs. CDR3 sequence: CAISASARGVSNQPQHF. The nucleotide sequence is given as TGTGCCATCAGTGCCTCCGCCAGGGGTGTAAGCAATCAGCCCCAGCATTTT.